The clone carrying this TCR beta chain came up once. As processed by the authors: The authors estimated nucleated cell counts from reference gene primer amplification. Method: immunoSEQ multiplex PCR; TCRdb's copy keeps in-frame clones and lacks some. The DNA was the basis for D and trimming; V, J and clone size are from that table. In the table there are around 59,000 clones, about 73% of which are singletons. Germline V gene data show CDR1 as SGHDN and CDR2 as FVKESK. V gave up 1 base and J gave up 4 bases, with 10 bases separating them. This CDR3 contains 14 residues. The data stem from a study of blood T cell repertoires in COVID-19.

V and J are TRBV14 and TRBJ2-5; a possible D gene is TRBD2 (5 bases). This TCR came from a woman between 50 and 59 years old with active or convalescent COVID-19. Material for sequencing was peripheral blood. The CDR3 protein is CASSQVLGGETQYF. The CDR3 DNA reads as TGTGCCAGCAGCCAAGTACTAGGTGGAGAGACCCAGTACTTC.